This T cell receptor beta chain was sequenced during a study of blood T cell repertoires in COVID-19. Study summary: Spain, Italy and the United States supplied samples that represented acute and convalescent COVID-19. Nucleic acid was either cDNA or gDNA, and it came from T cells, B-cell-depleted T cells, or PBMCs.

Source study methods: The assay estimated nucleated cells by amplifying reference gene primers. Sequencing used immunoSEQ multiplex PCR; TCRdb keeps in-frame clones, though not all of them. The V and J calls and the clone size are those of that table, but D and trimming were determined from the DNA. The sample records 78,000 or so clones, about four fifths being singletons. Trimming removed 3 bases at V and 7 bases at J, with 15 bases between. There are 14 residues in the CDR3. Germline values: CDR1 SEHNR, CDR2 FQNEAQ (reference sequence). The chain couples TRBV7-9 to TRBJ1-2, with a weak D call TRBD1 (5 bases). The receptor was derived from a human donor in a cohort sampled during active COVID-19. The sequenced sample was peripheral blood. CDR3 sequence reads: CASSFSQGLGGYTF. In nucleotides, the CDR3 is TGTGCCAGCAGCTTTTCTCAGGGCTTAGGTGGCTACACCTTC.